Here is one TCR beta chain with its context. What it binds is unknown. Losses at the gene ends were 5 bases for V and 1 base for J; bases not matched to a gene: 12. The CDR3 loop spans 17 amino acids. Germline CDR1 and CDR2: SGHTS and YDEGEE. These data originate in a study of cytomegalovirus exposure and HLA in healthy donors. Background on the study: The roughly 110 validation repertoires were produced on the same platform as the approximately 620 repertoires of the first cohort. This was reported in a later analysis. General study findings and limits: Specificity of a few CMV-associated chains for CMV antigens was verified in vitro. Among TCR beta chains, those listed as cytomegalovirus-associated numbered over 150. TCR sequences were mostly rare, though some public TCRs occurred in many donors.

Some clones are missing from TCRdb's copy, which holds only in-frame ones; the method was immunoSEQ multiplex PCR. The sample lists 150,000 to 200,000 clones, about 85% occurring once. Sequenced sample: PBMCs. The V gene is TRBV5-8, the J gene TRBJ2-3; 8 nucleotides align to TRBD1. This TCR was recovered from a young man in good health and CMV-seropositive. As DNA, the CDR3 is TGTGCCAGCAGTGGCGGACAGGGTAGGGGACGCACAGATACGCAGTATTTT. Its translation: CASSGGQGRGRTDTQYF. The complete variable domain, with remaining parts taken from reference TRBV5-8 and TRBJ2-3, reads EAGVTQSPTHLIKTRGQQATLRCSPISGHTSVYWYQQALGLGLQFLLWYDEGEERNRGNFPPRFSGRQFPNYSSELNVNALELEDSALYLCASSGGQGRGRTDTQYFGPGTRLTVL.